This T cell receptor beta chain was sequenced during a study of OX40 agonist ivuxolimab in advanced cancers. With 3 bases removed from V and 7 bases from J, the gap between germline ends came to 12 bases. This CDR3 has 13 residues. Germline V lookup: CDR1 SGHTA, CDR2 FQGNSA. Method: immunoSEQ multiplex PCR; TCRdb's copy keeps in-frame clones and lacks some. Here the sample spans approximately 58,000 clones, approximately 84% being singletons. The source material was CD4+ or CD8+ T cells sorted from blood, sampled in a trial of the OX40 agonist ivuxolimab. The clonotype originates from an adult with an advanced solid tumor such as melanoma, head and neck, liver or kidney cancer. J is TRBJ1-1 and V is TRBV7-2; no definite D call. CDR3 sequence reads: CASSFGPSLEAFF. Written as DNA, the CDR3 is TGTGCCAGCAGCTTTGGTCCGTCGCTTGAAGCTTTCTTT.